This entry lists 4 T cell receptor beta chains sequenced from one sample in a study of graft-versus-host responses after intestinal transplantation. This table comes from immunoSEQ multiplex PCR, and its TCRdb copy is limited to in-frame clones, with some not included. The sample lists about 25,000 clones, around 94% occurring once. Sequences were derived from PBMCs, sampled 30 days after intestinal transplant. The source is a human patient who received an intestinal transplant, so some T cells may come from the graft donor.

This clone was seen once. The gene calls are TRBV5-1 and TRBJ2-2, with TRBD2 identical over 14 bases. The CDR3 contains 16 residues. Looked up from germline, CDR1 is SGHRS and CDR2 is YFSETQ. V shed 4 bases, J shed 3 bases, and the junction held 2 bases outside the gene matches. The chain's CDR3 is CASSRLAGGDTGELFF. The CDR3 nucleotides read TGCGCCAGCAGCAGACTAGCGGGAGGGGACACCGGGGAGCTGTTTTTT.

The chain has TRBV28 and TRBJ1-1; D call uncertain. The CDR3 length is 12 residues. CDR1 and CDR2 (germline): MDHEN, SYDVKM. With 2 bases removed from V and 3 bases from J, the gap between germline ends came to 4 bases. CDR3 loop: CASSLAYTEAFF. CDR3 DNA sequence: TGTGCCAGCAGTTTAGCTTACACTGAAGCTTTCTTT.

In this sample, this clone turned up once. This chain links TRBV29-1 with TRBJ1-2; D gene ambiguous. The CDR3 runs 13 residues. Trimming took off 5 bases at V and 6 bases at J, with 16 bases between the two ends. The V gene's germline CDR1 is SQVTM and CDR2 ANQGSEA. The CDR3 DNA sequence: TGCAGCGTTCGTTCTCCCGTAGGAGATGGCTACACCTTC. Translation: CSVRSPVGDGYTF.

The chain is built from TRBV5-4 and TRBJ2-7; TRBD2 matches 7 bases. The germline V gene encodes CDR1 SGHNT and CDR2 YYREEE (reference sequence). The CDR3 loop spans 13 amino acids. V gave up 9 bases and J gave up 5 bases; unmatched junction bases: 11. CDR3 amino acids: CATAASGVHEQYF. CDR3 bases: TGTGCCACCGCTGCTAGCGGTGTACACGAGCAGTACTTC. The variable domain in full, completed from reference TRBV5-4 and TRBJ2-7, reads ETGVTQSPTHLIKTRGQQVTLRCSSQSGHNTVSWYQQALGQGPQFIFQYYREEENGRGNFPPRFSGLQFPNYSSELNVNALELDDSALYLCATAASGVHEQYFGPGTRLTVT.